The T cell receptor beta chain under discussion was sequenced for a study of cytomegalovirus exposure and HLA in healthy donors. Study-level background: Per a later analysis, the roughly 640 first-cohort and some 110 validation repertoires shared one platform.

Whole-study findings and limits: The study designated 150 to 200 TCR beta chains cytomegalovirus-associated. Under in vitro conditions, a few CMV-associated chains were confirmed as specific for CMV antigens.

Regarding this clone: Its antigen is not identified. This sample includes further DNA sequences coding for the same CDR3.

Germline lookup yields CDR1 DFQATT and CDR2 SNEGSKA (reference sequence). V was clipped by 1 base and J by 4 bases, with 5 bases between them. The CDR3 is 11 residues long. The repertoire was sequenced with immunoSEQ multiplex PCR; TCRdb's copy has only in-frame clones and lacks some. The sample includes some 170,000 clones, around 86% of them seen just once. The chain is built from TRBV20-1 and TRBJ2-7; D gene uncertain. This TCR was recovered from a young man in good health and CMV-seropositive. Specimen: PBMCs. This CDR3 reads CSARGSYEQYF. The CDR3 DNA follows: TGCAGTGCTAGAGGGTCTTACGAGCAGTACTTC.